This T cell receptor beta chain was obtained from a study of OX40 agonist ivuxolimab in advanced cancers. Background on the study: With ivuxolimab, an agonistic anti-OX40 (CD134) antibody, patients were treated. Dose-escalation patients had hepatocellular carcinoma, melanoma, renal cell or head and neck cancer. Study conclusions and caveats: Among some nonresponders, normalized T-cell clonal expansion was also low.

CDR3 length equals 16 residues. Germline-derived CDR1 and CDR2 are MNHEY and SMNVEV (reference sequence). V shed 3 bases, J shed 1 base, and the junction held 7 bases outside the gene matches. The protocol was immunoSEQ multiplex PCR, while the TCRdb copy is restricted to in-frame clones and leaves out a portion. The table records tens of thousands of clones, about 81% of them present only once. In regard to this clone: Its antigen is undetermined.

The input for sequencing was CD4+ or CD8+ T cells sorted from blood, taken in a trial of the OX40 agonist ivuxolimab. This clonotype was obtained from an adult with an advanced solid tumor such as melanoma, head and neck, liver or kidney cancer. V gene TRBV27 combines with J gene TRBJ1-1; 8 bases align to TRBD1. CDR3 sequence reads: CASSFGQGASNTEAFF. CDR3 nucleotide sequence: TGTGCCAGCAGTTTCGGCCAGGGGGCTTCGAACACTGAAGCTTTCTTT.